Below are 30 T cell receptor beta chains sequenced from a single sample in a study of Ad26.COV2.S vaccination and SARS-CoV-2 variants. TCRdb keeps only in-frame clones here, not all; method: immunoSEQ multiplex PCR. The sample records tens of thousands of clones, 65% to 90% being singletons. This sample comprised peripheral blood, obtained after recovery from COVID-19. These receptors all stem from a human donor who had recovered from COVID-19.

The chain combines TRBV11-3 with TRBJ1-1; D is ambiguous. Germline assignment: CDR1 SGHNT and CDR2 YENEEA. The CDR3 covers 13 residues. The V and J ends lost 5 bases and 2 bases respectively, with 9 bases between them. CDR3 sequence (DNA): TGTGCCAGCAGCACAGCAGCTAACACTGAAGCTTTCTTT. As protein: CASSTAANTEAFF.

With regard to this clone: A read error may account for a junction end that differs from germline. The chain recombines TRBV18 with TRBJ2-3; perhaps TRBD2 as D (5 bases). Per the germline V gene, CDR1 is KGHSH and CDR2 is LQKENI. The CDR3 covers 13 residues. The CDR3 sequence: CASSPTTLESKFF. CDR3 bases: TGTGCCAGCTCACCAACTACACTAGAGTCAAAGTTTTTT.

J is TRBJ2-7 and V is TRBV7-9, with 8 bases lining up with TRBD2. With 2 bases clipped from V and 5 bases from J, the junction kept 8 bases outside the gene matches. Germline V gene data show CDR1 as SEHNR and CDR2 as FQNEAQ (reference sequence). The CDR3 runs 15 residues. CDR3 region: CASSLFTSGAHEQYF. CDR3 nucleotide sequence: TGTGCCAGCAGCTTATTTACTAGCGGTGCCCACGAGCAGTACTTC.

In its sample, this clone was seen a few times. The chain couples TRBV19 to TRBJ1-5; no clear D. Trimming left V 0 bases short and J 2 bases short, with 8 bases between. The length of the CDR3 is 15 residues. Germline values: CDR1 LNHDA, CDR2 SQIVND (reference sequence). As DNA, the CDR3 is TGTGCCAGTAGTATAGAGGGGAGAGGCAATCAGCCCCAGCATTTT. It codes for CASSIEGRGNQPQHF.

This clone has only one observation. Written as DNA, the CDR3 is TGTGCCAGCAGCGAAAGGACAGGGGCGACTGAAGCTTTCTTT. Translation: CASSERTGATEAFF. The chain joins TRBV7-6 to TRBJ1-1, with 9 positions matching TRBD1. J gave up 5 bases and V 5 bases, and 6 bases lay outside the gene matches. Germline CDR1 and CDR2: SGHVS and FNYEAQ. CDR3 length: 14 amino acids.

The CDR3, as DNA: TGTGCCAGCAGCTCATCCTCGACAGGGAATGGCTACACCTTC. This gives the protein CASSSSSTGNGYTF. The chain recombines TRBV6-5 with TRBJ1-2, with TRBD1 matching over 7 bases. This CDR3 contains 14 residues. CDR1 is MNHEY and CDR2 is SVGAGI in the germline V gene. With 6 bases clipped from V and 6 bases from J, the junction kept 10 bases outside the gene matches.

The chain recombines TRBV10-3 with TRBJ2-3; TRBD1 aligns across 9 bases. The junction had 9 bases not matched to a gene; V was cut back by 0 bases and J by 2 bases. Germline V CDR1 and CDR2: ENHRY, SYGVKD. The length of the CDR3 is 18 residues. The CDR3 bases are TGTGCCATCAGTGAGTCGCCGGGACAGGGCCACCACACAGATACGCAGTATTTT. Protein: CAISESPGQGHHTDTQYF.

The CDR3 sequence is CASSRTSGNTGELFF. DNA for the CDR3: TGTGCCAGCAGCCGGACTAGCGGAAACACCGGGGAGCTGTTTTTT. The chain has TRBV7-3 and TRBJ2-2; 10 bases are a match to TRBD2. Germline V lookup: CDR1 SGHTA, CDR2 FQGTGA. The CDR3 runs 15 residues. V lost 5 bases, J lost 2 bases, and 2 bases stayed unmatched. Drawing the rest from reference TRBV7-3 and TRBJ2-2, the complete variable domain is GAGVSQTPSNKVTEKGKYVELRCDPISGHTALYWYRQSLGQGPEFLIYFQGTGAADDSGLPNDRFFAVRPEGSVSTLKIQRTERGDSAVYLCASSRTSGNTGELFFGEGSRLTVL.

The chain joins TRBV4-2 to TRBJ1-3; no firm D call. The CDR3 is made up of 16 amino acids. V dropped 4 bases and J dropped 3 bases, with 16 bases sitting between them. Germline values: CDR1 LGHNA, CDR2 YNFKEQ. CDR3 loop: CASSPQQSLLGNTIYF. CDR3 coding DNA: TGTGCCAGCAGCCCCCAACAGAGTCTCCTTGGAAACACCATATATTTT.

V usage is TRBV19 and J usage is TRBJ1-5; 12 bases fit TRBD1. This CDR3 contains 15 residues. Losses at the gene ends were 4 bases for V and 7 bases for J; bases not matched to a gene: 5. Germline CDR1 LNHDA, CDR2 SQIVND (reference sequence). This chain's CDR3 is CASSKGQGAFQPQHF. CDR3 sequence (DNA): TGTGCCAGTAGTAAGGGACAGGGGGCATTCCAGCCCCAGCATTTT. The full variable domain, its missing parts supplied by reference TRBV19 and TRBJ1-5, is DGGITQSPKYLFRKEGQNVTLSCEQNLNHDAMYWYRQDPGQGLRLIYYSQIVNDFQKGDIAEGYSVSREKKESFPLTVTSAQKNPTAFYLCASSKGQGAFQPQHFGDGTRLSIL.

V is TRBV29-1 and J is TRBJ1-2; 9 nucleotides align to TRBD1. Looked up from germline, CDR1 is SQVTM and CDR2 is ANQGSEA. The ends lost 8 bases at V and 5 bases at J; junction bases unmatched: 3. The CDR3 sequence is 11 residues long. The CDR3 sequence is CSLDRGYGYTF. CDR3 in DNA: TGCAGCCTGGACAGGGGTTATGGCTACACCTTC.

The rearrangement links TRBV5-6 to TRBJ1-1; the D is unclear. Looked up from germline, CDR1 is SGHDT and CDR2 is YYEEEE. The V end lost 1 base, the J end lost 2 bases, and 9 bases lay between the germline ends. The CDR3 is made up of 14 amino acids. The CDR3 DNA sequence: TGTGCCAGCAGCTTGATCGGTCTTAACACTGAAGCTTTCTTT. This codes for CASSLIGLNTEAFF.

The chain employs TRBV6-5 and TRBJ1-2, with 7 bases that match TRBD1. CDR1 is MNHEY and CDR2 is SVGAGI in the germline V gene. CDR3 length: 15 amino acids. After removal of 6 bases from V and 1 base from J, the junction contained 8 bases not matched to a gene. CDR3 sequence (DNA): TGTGCCAGCAGATCACAGGGGTTGATTAACTATGGCTACACCTTC. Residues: CASRSQGLINYGYTF.

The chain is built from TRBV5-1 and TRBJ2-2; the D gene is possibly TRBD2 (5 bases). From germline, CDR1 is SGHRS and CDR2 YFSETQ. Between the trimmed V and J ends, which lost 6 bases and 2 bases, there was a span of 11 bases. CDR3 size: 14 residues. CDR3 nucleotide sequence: TGCGCCAGCATCCGCGGGCCCAACACCGGGGAGCTGTTTTTT. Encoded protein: CASIRGPNTGELFF.

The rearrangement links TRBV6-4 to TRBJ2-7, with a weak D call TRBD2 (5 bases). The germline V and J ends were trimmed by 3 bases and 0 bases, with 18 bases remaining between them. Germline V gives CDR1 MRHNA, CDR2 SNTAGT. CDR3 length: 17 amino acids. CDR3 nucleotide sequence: TGTGCCAGCAGTGAAAGTCTAGCAATCGGTAGCTCCTACGAGCAGTACTTC. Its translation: CASSESLAIGSSYEQYF.

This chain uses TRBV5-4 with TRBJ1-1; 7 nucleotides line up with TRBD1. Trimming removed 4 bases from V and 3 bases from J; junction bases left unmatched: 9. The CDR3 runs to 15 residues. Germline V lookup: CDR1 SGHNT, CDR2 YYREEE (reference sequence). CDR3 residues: CASSPVGGGYTEAFF. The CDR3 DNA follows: TGTGCCAGCAGCCCCGTGGGAGGGGGCTACACTGAAGCTTTCTTT.

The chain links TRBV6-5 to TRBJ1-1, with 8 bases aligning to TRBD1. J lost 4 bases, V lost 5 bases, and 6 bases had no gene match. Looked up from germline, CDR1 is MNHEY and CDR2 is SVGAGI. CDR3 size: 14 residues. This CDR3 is CASSLGQGSTEAFF. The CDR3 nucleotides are TGTGCCAGCAGTCTAGGACAGGGAAGCACTGAAGCTTTCTTT.

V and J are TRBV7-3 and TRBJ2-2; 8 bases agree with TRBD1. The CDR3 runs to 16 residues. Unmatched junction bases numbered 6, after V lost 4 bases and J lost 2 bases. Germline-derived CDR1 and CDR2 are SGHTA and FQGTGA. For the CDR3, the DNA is TGTGCCAGCAGCTCCCAGGGGGCCCCCAACACCGGGGAGCTGTTTTTT. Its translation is CASSSQGAPNTGELFF.

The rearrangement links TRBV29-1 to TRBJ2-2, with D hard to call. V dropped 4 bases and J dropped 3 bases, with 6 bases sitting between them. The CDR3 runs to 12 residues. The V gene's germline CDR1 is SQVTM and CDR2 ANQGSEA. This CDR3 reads CSVVAYTGELFF. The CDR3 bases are TGCAGCGTTGTGGCCTACACCGGGGAGCTGTTTTTT.

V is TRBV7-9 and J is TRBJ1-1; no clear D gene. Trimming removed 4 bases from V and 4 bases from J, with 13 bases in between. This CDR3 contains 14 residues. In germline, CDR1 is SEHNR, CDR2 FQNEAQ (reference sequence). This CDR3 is CASSSGTAGTEAFF. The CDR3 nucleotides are TGTGCCAGCAGCTCGGGTACAGCGGGCACTGAAGCTTTCTTT.

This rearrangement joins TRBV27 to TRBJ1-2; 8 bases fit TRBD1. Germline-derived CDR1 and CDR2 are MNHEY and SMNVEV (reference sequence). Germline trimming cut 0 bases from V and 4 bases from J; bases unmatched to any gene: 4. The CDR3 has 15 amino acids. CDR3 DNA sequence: TGTGCCAGCAGTTTATCGACAGGGGTGGGCTATGGCTACACCTTC. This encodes CASSLSTGVGYGYTF.

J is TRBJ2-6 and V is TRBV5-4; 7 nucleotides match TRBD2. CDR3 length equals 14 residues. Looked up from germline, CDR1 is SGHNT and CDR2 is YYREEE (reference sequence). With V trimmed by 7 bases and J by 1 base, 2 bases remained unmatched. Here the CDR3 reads CASGGESGANVLTF. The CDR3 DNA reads TGTGCCAGCGGGGGGGAATCTGGGGCCAACGTCCTGACTTTC.

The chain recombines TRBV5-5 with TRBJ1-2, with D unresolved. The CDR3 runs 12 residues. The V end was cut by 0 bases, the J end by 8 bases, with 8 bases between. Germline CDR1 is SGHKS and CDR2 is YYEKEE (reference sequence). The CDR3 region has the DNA TGTGCCAGCAGCTTGGGTCCGGGGGGCTACACCTTC. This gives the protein CASSLGPGGYTF. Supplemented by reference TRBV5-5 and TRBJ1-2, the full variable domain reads DAGVTQSPTHLIKTRGQQVTLRCSPISGHKSVSWYQQVLGQGPQFIFQYYEKEERGRGNFPDRFSARQFPNYSSELNVNALLLGDSALYLCASSLGPGGYTFGSGTRLTVV.

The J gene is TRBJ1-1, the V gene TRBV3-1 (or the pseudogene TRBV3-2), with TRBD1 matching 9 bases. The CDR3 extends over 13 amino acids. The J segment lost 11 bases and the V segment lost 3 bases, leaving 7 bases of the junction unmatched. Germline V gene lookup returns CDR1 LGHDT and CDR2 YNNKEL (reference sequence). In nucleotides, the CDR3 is TGTGCCAGCAGCCATTACGACAGGGGGGGGGCTTTCTTT. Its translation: CASSHYDRGGAFF.

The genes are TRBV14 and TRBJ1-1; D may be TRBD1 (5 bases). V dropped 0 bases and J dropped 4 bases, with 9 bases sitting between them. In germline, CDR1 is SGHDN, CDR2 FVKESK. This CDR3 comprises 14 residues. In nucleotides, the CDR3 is TGTGCCAGCAGCCAAGAAGTGGGGGGCACTGAAGCTTTCTTT. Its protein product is CASSQEVGGTEAFF.

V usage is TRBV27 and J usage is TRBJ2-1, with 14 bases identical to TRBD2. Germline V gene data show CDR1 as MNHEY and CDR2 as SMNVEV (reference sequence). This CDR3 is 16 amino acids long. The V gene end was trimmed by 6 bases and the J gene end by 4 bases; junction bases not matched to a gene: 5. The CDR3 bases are TGTGCCAGCAGACTACGACTAGCGGGAGGGTACAATGAGCAGTTCTTC. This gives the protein CASRLRLAGGYNEQFF.

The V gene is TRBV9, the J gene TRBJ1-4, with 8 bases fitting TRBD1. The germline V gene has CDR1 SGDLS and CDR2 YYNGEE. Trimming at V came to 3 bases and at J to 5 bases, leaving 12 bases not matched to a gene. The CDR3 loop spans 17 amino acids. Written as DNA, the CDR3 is TGTGCCAGCAGCGCCCGCCCCGGGACAGGAAACAATGAAAAACTGTTTTTT. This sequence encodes CASSARPGTGNNEKLFF.

The CDR3 region has the DNA TGCAGCGTCGCCACTCAGACTAGCGGGGGTGGCATTCAGTACTTC. It codes for CSVATQTSGGGIQYF. The chain combines TRBV29-1 with TRBJ2-4, with TRBD2 matching over 12 bases. Unmatched junction bases numbered 12, after V lost 6 bases and J lost 9 bases. This CDR3 spans 15 amino acids. Germline values: CDR1 SQVTM, CDR2 ANQGSEA.

CDR3 protein: CASSSRTTGGYTF. The CDR3 bases are TGTGCCAGCAGTTCTCGGACGACCGGGGGCTACACCTTC. The chain uses TRBV27 and TRBJ1-2, with unresolved D. The V gene lost 4 bases and the J gene lost 8 bases, with 14 bases spanning the gap. The length of the CDR3 is 13 residues. The V gene's germline CDR1 is MNHEY and CDR2 SMNVEV (reference sequence).

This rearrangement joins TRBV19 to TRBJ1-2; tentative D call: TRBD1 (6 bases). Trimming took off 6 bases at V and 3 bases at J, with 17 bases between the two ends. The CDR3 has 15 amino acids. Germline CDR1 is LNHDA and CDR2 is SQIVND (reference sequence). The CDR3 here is CASSPRPDSYYGYTF. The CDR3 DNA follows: TGTGCCAGTAGCCCCAGGCCGGACAGCTACTATGGCTACACCTTC.